This TCR beta chain was recovered during a study of vaccination effects on CD4 cells after COVID-19. Study-wide background: ViraFEST assay sequencing came after antigen-specific CD4+ T cells were expanded with viral peptide pools. Study results and caveats: Convalescent patients were few in the study, and early post-infection timepoints were absent.

The CDR3 spans 14 residues. Germline CDR1 reads MNHEY; CDR2 reads SVGEGT. With 6 bases clipped from V and 8 bases from J, the junction kept 10 bases outside the gene matches. The authors isolated CD4+ T cells after 9 to 10 days of culture. Assay used: immunoSEQ multiplex PCR; TCRdb lists only in-frame clones, some missing. This table holds some 40,000 clones, 65% to 85% found once. This clone was detected once. The antigen is unknown. The origin of this receptor is a human donor who received a COVID-19 vaccine. The V gene is TRBV6-2 or TRBV6-3, the J gene TRBJ1-5; 7 bases map to TRBD1. The source was CD4+ T cells from PBMCs cultured without peptide, collected before COVID-19 vaccination. CDR3 protein: CASSSQGGREPQHF. The CDR3 DNA sequence: TGTGCCAGCAGCTCCCAGGGGGGAAGGGAGCCCCAGCATTTT.